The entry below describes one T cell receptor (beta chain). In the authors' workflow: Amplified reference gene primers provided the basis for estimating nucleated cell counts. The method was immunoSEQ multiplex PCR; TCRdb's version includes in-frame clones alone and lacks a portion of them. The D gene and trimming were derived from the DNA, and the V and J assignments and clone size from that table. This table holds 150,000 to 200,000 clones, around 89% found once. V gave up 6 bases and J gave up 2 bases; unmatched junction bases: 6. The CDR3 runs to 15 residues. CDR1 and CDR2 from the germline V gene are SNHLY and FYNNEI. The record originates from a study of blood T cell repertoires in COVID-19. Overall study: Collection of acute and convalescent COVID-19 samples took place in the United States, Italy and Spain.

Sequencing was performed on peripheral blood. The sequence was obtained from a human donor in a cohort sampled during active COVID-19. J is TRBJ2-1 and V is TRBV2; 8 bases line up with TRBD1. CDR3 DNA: TGTGCCAGCAGCGAACGACAGGGGACCTACAATGAGCAGTTCTTC. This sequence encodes CASSERQGTYNEQFF.